This T cell receptor (beta chain) was documented in a study of T cell responses to AZD1222 COVID-19 vaccine. General study findings and limits: Unmutated variant regions are reportedly the target of nearly half of TCRs that are spike-specific. CD4 TCRs covered the whole spike, strongest at regions 160-218 and 743-854.

This CDR3 region has 13 residues. V dropped 4 bases and J dropped 5 bases, with 11 bases sitting between them. In germline, CDR1 is SNHLY, CDR2 FYNNEI. Generated by immunoSEQ multiplex PCR, the TCRdb table keeps only in-frame clones and is missing some. This table holds roughly 70,000 clones, around nine tenths found once. Turning to this clone: Its antigen remains unknown.

Material: peripheral blood, obtained 28 days after the second dose of the MenACWY control vaccine. The TCR sequence derives from an adult who received the MenACWY meningococcal vaccine as a control. This chain joins TRBV2 and TRBJ2-5; D tentatively fits TRBD1 or TRBD2 (5 bases each). This CDR3 reads CASSVSRDETQYF. CDR3 DNA: TGTGCCAGCAGTGTCTCCAGGGACGAGACCCAGTACTTC.